These 16 T cell receptor beta chains were sequenced from one sample in a study of T-cell reconstitution after alpha-beta-depleted transplantation in children. During its preparation, the TCRbeta library received unique molecular identifiers. TCRdb processed the PCR reads anew with MiXCR; each CDR3 protein has one entry. The data hold some 490,000 distinct CDR3 sequences, with around an eighth observed a single time. Source: PBMCs from the stem cell graft donor, taken from the stem cell graft. The receptors here all came from a human donor who donated a stem cell graft to a child with combined immunodeficiency.

This clonotype has a handful of counts. The chain joins TRBV12-3 or TRBV12-4 to TRBJ1-5; D unclear. V was cut by 6 bases and J by 5 bases, with 17 bases left in between. This CDR3 comprises 15 residues. Here the CDR3 DNA reads TGTGCCAGCAGAGGCCTCCCTTCGTGGGATCAGCCCCAGCATTTT. Amino acid sequence: CASRGLPSWDQPQHF.

This chain uses TRBV5-2 with TRBJ2-1. TRBV5-2 is noted as a pseudogene. The CDR3 runs to 15 residues. The CDR3 sequence is CARSLIRDGFNEQFF. The DNA of the CDR3 is TGTGCCAGGAGCTTGATCAGGGATGGGTTTAATGAGCAGTTCTTC.

This clonotype was seen a handful of times. The chain carries TRBV9 and TRBJ2-7; D tentatively reads TRBD1 or TRBD2 (5 bases each). CDR1 and CDR2 (germline): SGDLS, YYNGEE. This CDR3 is built from 15 residues. Trimming stripped 4 bases from V and 3 bases from J, with 17 bases between. DNA of the CDR3: TGTGCCAGCAGCCTTGAACCGGGACCCTACTACGAGCAGTACTTC. Translation gives CASSLEPGPYYEQYF.

The chain couples TRBV19 to TRBJ2-1; 12 bases are a match to TRBD2. The length of the CDR3 is 16 residues. Losses at the gene ends were 5 bases for V and 8 bases for J; bases not matched to a gene: 10. CDR1 is LNHDA, CDR2 SQIVND, per germline (reference sequence). The chain's CDR3 is CASSELAGGPMDEQFF. CDR3 bases: TGTGCCAGTAGTGAACTAGCGGGGGGCCCTATGGATGAGCAGTTCTTC.

Only a few counts were recorded for this clonotype. This chain joins TRBV12-5 and TRBJ2-3; D gene unclear. This CDR3 spans 15 amino acids. V dropped 1 base and J dropped 0 bases, with 8 bases sitting between them. Germline-derived CDR1 and CDR2 are LGHNT and FRNRAP. CDR3 amino acids: CASGLGQASTDTQYF. The CDR3 coding sequence is TGTGCTAGTGGTTTGGGGCAGGCGAGCACAGATACGCAGTATTTT.

On this clonotype: The germline gene is not matched at one end of the junction; a read error may be the cause. V usage is TRBV12-3 or TRBV12-4 and J usage is TRBJ1-2; D is possibly TRBD1 (5 bases). This CDR3 region has 14 residues. For the CDR3, the DNA is TGTGCCAGTAGTTCGGGGGACGGACTCTATGGCTACACCTTC. Translated, it gives CASSSGDGLYGYTF.

This clonotype showed up just a few times. The DNA of the CDR3 is TGTGCCAGCAGTTTAGGGGAGGTGGGCCTGGATGAGCAGTTCTTC. Protein sequence: CASSLGEVGLDEQFF. The chain has TRBV27 and TRBJ2-1, with D maybe TRBD2 (6 bases). Trimming stripped 2 bases from V and 8 bases from J, with 16 bases between. This CDR3 comprises 15 residues. Germline CDR1 MNHEY, CDR2 SMNVEV (reference sequence).

This sequence joins TRBV27 and TRBJ2-5, with D hard to call. CDR1 MNHEY and CDR2 SMNVEV come from the germline V gene (reference sequence). This CDR3 is 11 amino acids long. V was clipped by 4 bases and J by 5 bases, with 5 bases between them. Here the CDR3 DNA reads TGTGCCAGCAGTTCAGATGAGACCCAGTACTTC. This encodes CASSSDETQYF.

The CDR3 nucleotides read TGCGCCAGTCCTAAACTGAACACTGAAGCTTTCTTT. Translated: CASPKLNTEAFF. The rearrangement links TRBV23-1 to TRBJ1-1; D remains unclear. TRBV23-1 is placed among ORFs of uncertain function. V lost 9 bases, J lost 0 bases, and 8 bases lay in between. This CDR3 has 12 amino acids.

The rearrangement joins TRBV7-9 to TRBJ2-5; D ambiguous. The ends were cut back, 3 bases at V and 5 bases at J, with 16 bases in the middle. Germline CDR1 is SEHNR and CDR2 is FQNEAQ (reference sequence). The CDR3 covers 15 residues. The DNA for the CDR3 is TGTGCCAGCAGCTTGATACCCGATGATGGGGAGACCCAGTACTTC. Translated, it gives CASSLIPDDGETQYF.

The chain recombines TRBV5-1 with TRBJ2-2; TRBD1 matches 8 bases. V lost 4 bases to trimming and J lost 0 bases; unmatched junction nucleotides: 5. Germline CDR1 reads SGHRS; CDR2 reads YFSETQ. The CDR3 totals 16 residues. The DNA of the CDR3 is TGCGCCAGCAGCCGCGAGGGACAGGCGAACACCGGGGAGCTGTTTTTT. Encoded protein: CASSREGQANTGELFF. Full variable domain (outside the CDR3, taken from reference TRBV5-1 and TRBJ2-2): KAGVTQTPRYLIKTRGQQVTLSCSPISGHRSVSWYQQTPGQGLQFLFEYFSETQRNKGNFPGRFSGRQFSNSRSEMNVSTLELGDSALYLCASSREGQANTGELFFGEGSRLTVL.

This clonotype has a count of ten or more. The chain links TRBV9 to TRBJ2-3; D is ambiguous. V was clipped by 8 bases and J by 0 bases, with 10 bases between them. The V gene's germline CDR1 is SGDLS and CDR2 YYNGEE. The CDR3 has 13 amino acids. The CDR3: CASSVGSTDTQYF. In DNA form, the CDR3 reads TGTGCCAGTAGTGTGGGAAGCACAGATACGCAGTATTTT.

The sample holds a few counts of this clonotype. This CDR3 is CASRGFQETQYF. The CDR3 nucleotides are TGTGCCAGCAGGGGGTTCCAAGAGACCCAGTACTTC. The rearrangement uses TRBV28 and TRBJ2-5, with D unclear. The CDR3 consists of 12 residues. Germline V gives CDR1 MDHEN, CDR2 SYDVKM. V lost 6 bases, J lost 1 base, and 6 bases lay in between.

This clonotype was found a few times. The chain has TRBV5-1 and TRBJ2-7; the match to TRBD1 covers 11 bases. Germline lookup yields CDR1 SGHRS and CDR2 YFSETQ. V shed 4 bases and J 5 bases; nucleotides not matched to a gene: 8. The CDR3 totals 15 residues. The CDR3 here is CASSLGQGATDEQYF. CDR3 nucleotide sequence: TGCGCCAGCAGCCTCGGACAGGGGGCAACCGACGAGCAGTACTTC.

This clonotype has at least ten counts. The CDR3 bases are TGTGCCTGGAGTGTAGAGGGGGCCTCTGAAGCTTTCTTT. It codes for CAWSVEGASEAFF. This chain uses TRBV30 with TRBJ1-1; the match to TRBD1 covers 7 bases. Germline trimming cut 0 bases from V and 6 bases from J; bases unmatched to any gene: 4. The CDR3 is 13 residues long. Germline loops: CDR1 GTSNPN, CDR2 SVGIG (reference sequence).

V gene TRBV5-1 combines with J gene TRBJ2-7, with D uncertain. The V gene lost 1 base and the J gene lost 4 bases, with 6 bases spanning the gap. CDR1 is SGHRS, CDR2 YFSETQ, per germline. The CDR3 consists of 12 residues. CDR3 loop: CASSLNAYEQYF. The CDR3 DNA follows: TGCGCCAGCAGCTTGAACGCGTACGAGCAGTACTTC.